This TCR beta chain was profiled in a study of CD8 T cells in Susac syndrome. The length of the CDR3 is 16 residues. Germline CDR1 and CDR2: SGHVS and FNYEAQ. After removal of 2 bases from V and 0 bases from J, the junction contained 1 base not matched to a gene. With random hexamers, about 0.5 to 1 ug RNA was reverse transcribed. The TCR beta CDR3 was amplified by immunoSEQ multiplex PCR across 54 Vbeta, 13 Jbeta. TCRdb analysed the immunoSEQ multiplex PCR reads with MiXCR anew, one entry per CDR3 protein. There are 140,000 or so distinct CDR3 sequences in the sample; around 94% occur only once, and more than 0.065% lies in the top ten. CD8+ and CD4+ T cells circulating in blood were sequenced for TCR beta.

Input material: CD4+ T cells from PBMCs. This chain joins TRBV7-6 and TRBJ2-2; 9 bases map to TRBD2. The receptor comes from a human donor in good health. The CDR3 protein is CASSLIAGANTGELFF. The CDR3 nucleotides read TGTGCCAGCAGCTTAATAGCGGGAGCGAACACCGGGGAGCTGTTTTTT. Full variable domain (remainder filled in from reference TRBV7-6 and TRBJ2-2): GAGVSQSPRYKVTKRGQDVALRCDPISGHVSLYWYRQALGQGPEFLTYFNYEAQQDKSGLPNDRFSAERPEGSISTLTIQRTEQRDSAMYRCASSLIAGANTGELFFGEGSRLTVL.